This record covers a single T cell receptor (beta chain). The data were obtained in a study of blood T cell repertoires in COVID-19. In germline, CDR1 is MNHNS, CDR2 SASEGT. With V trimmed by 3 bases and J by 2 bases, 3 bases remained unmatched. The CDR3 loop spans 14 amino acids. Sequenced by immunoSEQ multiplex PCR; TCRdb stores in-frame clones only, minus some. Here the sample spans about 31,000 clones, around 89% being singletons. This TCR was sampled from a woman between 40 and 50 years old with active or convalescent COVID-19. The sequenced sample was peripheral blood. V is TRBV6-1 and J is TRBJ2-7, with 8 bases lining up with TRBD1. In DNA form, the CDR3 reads TGTGCCAGCAGTGACACGGGACAGGCCTACGAGCAGTACTTC. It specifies CASSDTGQAYEQYF.